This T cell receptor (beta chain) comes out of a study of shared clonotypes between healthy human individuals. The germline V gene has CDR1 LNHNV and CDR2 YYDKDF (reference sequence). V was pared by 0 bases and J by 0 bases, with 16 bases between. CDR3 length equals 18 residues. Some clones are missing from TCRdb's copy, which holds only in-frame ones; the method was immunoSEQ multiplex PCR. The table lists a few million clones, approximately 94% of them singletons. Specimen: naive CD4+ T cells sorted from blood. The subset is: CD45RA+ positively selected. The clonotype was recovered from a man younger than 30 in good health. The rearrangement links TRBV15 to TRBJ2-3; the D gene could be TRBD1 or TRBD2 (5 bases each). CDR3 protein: CATSRDRPGTLSTDTQYF. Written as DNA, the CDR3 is TGTGCCACCAGCAGAGATCGCCCCGGGACCCTTAGCACAGATACGCAGTATTTT.